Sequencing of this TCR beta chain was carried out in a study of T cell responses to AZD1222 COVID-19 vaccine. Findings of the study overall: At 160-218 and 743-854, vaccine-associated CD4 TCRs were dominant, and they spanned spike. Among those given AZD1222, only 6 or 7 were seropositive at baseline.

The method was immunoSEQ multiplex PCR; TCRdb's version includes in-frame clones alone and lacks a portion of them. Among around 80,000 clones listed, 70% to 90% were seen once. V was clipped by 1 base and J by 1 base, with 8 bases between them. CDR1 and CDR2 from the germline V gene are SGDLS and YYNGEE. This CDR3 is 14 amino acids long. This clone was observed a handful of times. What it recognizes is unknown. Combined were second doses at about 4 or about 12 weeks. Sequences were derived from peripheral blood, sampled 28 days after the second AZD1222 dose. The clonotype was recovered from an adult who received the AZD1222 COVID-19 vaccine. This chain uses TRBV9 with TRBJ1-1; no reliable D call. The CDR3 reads CASSVLDSNTEAFF. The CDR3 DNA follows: TGTGCCAGCAGCGTATTAGATTCGAACACTGAAGCTTTCTTT.